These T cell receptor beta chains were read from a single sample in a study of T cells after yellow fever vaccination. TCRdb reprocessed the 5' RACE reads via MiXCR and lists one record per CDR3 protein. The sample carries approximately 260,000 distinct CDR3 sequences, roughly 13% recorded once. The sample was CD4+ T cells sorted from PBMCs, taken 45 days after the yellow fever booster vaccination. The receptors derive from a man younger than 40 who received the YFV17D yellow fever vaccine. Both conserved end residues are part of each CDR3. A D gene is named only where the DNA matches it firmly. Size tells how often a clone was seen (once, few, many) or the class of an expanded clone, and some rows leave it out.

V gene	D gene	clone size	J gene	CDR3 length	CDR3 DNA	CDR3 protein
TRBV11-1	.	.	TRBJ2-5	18	TGTGCCAGCAGCCATTTTCCAGGGGCTAGTCGGGGGGAAGAGACCCAGTACTTC	CASSHFPGASRGEETQYF
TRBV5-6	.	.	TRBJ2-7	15	TGTGCCAGCAGCCCCCTGGGTAGGGACTCCTACGAGCAGTACTTC	CASSPLGRDSYEQYF
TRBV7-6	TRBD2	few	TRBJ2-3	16	TGTGCCAGCAGCTTACAGGCTAGCGGGGGGTCGAATACGCAGTATTTT	CASSLQASGGSNTQYF
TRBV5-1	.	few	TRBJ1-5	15	TGCGCCAGCAGCCGGCGGGGGGATAGCAATCAGCCCCAGCATTTT	CASSRRGDSNQPQHF
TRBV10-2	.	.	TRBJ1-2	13	TGCGCCAGCACCGATTTACAGGGTTCTGGCTACACCTTC	CASTDLQGSGYTF
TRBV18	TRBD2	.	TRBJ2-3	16	TGTGCCAGCTCACCGGCGGGACTAGTCCTCTCGGATACGCAGTATTTT	CASSPAGLVLSDTQYF
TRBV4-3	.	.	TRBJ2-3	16	TGCGCCAGCAGCCAAGATGGGGCGGGAAGAGCAGATACGCAGTATTTT	CASSQDGAGRADTQYF
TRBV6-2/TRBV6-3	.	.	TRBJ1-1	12	TGTGCCAGCAGCCAGAAGAGGACTGAAGCTTTCTTT	CASSQKRTEAFF
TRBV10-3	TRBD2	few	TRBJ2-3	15	TGTGCCATCAGTGACTCGCGGGAGAGCACAGATACGCAGTATTTT	CAISDSRESTDTQYF
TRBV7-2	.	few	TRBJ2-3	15	TGTGCCAGCAGCCCGACTAGTTCAAGGGCAGATACGCAGTATTTT	CASSPTSSRADTQYF
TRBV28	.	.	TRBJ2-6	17	TGTGCCAGCGCTACTTTTTTCGGCGGCTCTGGGGCCAACGTCCTGACTTTC	CASATFFGGSGANVLTF
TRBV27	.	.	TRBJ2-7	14	TGTGCCAGCAGTTTCCGGGAGCAAAGGTACGAGCAGTACTTC	CASSFREQRYEQYF
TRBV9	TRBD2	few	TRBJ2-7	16	TGTGCCAGCAGCGCTCCCGGGACTAGCGGGAGGAACGAGCAGTACTTC	CASSAPGTSGRNEQYF
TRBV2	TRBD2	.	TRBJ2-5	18	TGTGCCATCAGTTTACATACCCCGGTCAGCGGGAGAGTGGAGACCCAGTACTTC	CAISLHTPVSGRVETQYF
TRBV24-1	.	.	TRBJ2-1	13	TGTGCCACCAAGGGAGGAATTTACAATGAGCAGTTCTTC	CATKGGIYNEQFF
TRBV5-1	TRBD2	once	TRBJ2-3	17	TGCGCCAGCAGCCTTCCTATACTAGCGGGAAGCACAGATACGCAGTATTTT	CASSLPILAGSTDTQYF
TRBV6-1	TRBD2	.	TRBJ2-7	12	TGTGCCTGCACCAGGACTAGTTACGAGCAGTACTTC	CACTRTSYEQYF
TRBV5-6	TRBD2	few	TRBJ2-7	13	TGTGCCAGCACCTTGGGGGAGGGGTACGAGCAGTACTTC	CASTLGEGYEQYF
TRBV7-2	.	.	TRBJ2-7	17	TGTGCCAGCAGCTCCCGGGTATCGGGGGCGCGTGACTTCGAGCAGTACTTC	CASSSRVSGARDFEQYF
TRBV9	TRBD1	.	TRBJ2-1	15	TGTGCCAGCAGCGTAGCTCCAGGGGGTATCAATGAGCAGTTCTTC	CASSVAPGGINEQFF
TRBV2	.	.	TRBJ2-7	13	TGTGCCAGCAGTGAGTCGCGGACCTACGAGCAGTACTTC	CASSESRTYEQYF